This TCR beta chain emerged from a study of blood T cell repertoires in COVID-19. Ages ranged from about 18 to 100 years, with residence in around 24 US areas. Libraries were prepared by immunoSEQ multiplex PCR; TCRdb keeps only in-frame clonotypes and omits some of them. Of under 250,000 clones listed, about 82% are singletons. From germline, CDR1 is MNHEY and CDR2 SVGEGT. Trimming at V came to 2 bases and at J to 8 bases, leaving 3 bases not matched to a gene. The length of the CDR3 is 13 residues. The V and J genes are TRBV6-2 or TRBV6-3 and TRBJ2-1, with TRBD2 identical over 7 bases. Source material: PBMCs or T cells enriched from blood (not recorded which). The clonotype was recovered from a woman in her fifties or sixties with acute COVID-19. The chain's CDR3 is CASSYEGRDEQFF. DNA of the CDR3: TGTGCCAGCAGTTACGAGGGGAGGGATGAGCAGTTCTTC.